This T cell receptor beta chain was sequenced during a study of shared clonotypes between healthy human individuals. Germline values: CDR1 SNHLY, CDR2 FYNNEI. The V end was cut by 2 bases, the J end by 1 base, with 10 bases between. The CDR3 is 15 residues long. Study-level points and caveats: Clonotype sharing across a few donors was observed for about 5.2% of naive CD4 clonotypes. Clonotype sharing among donors, it was expected, would be affected by sequencing depth.

As concerns this clone: Its antigen is not known.

Assay: immunoSEQ multiplex PCR; the TCRdb copy retains only in-frame clones and omits some. This table has some 1.5 million clones, 95% to 99% appearing once. Sequenced: naive CD4+ T cells sorted from blood. The subset is: CD45RA+ positively selected. The source of this sequence is a man aged 30 to 45 in good health. The chain carries TRBV2 and TRBJ2-3; possibly TRBD2 for D (5 bases). The CDR3 protein is CASSERGLGTDTQYF. The CDR3 DNA is TGTGCCAGCAGTGAACGAGGGTTAGGCACAGATACGCAGTATTTT. The whole variable domain, filled in from reference TRBV2 and TRBJ2-3, reads EPEVTQTPSHQVTQMGQEVILRCVPISNHLYFYWYRQILGQKVEFLVSFYNNEISEKSEIFDDQFSVERPDGSNFTLKIRSTKLEDSAMYFCASSERGLGTDTQYFGPGTRLTVL.